The 5 T cell receptor beta chains below were found in one sample sequenced in a study of identical twins (dated by TCRdb to about 2016). The receptor library was made with 5' RACE. The sample was run on an Illumina HiSeq 2000. The public reads were reanalyzed by TCRdb: fastp trimming at Q25, MiXCR alignment, in-frame beta chains only. Merged by CDR3 protein, the rows form single entries marked with the most common genes and DNA. This sample lists about 220,000 distinct CDR3 sequences; 7.5% were detected once. Approximately 2% of the sample is taken by the ten largest. These records were also assigned to another study, of yellow fever vaccine responses in identical twins.

The sample comprised memory (CD45RO+) T cells sorted from blood. This specimen's cell subset or site label, per the study, means: CD45RO+ enriched T cells. The receptors come from a woman younger than 30 in good health.

The J gene is TRBJ2-1, the V gene TRBV6-1; TRBD2 might be the D (6 bases). Trimming cost V 5 bases and J 7 bases, with 12 bases left between them. Germline-derived CDR1 and CDR2 are MNHNS and SASEGT. The CDR3 extends over 13 amino acids. The CDR3 spells CASSKTGGNEQFF. The CDR3 DNA is TGTGCCAGCAGTAAGACTGGGGGGAATGAGCAGTTCTTC.

This clonotype was counted at least ten times. The V and J genes are TRBV6-1 and TRBJ1-1, with D hard to call. Germline CDR1 is MNHNS and CDR2 is SASEGT. CDR3 length equals 12 residues. Trimming pared 3 bases from V and 10 bases from J, leaving 12 bases between. The DNA for the CDR3 is TGTGCCAGCAGTGAGAAAAACTCGGGAGCTTTCTTT. Encoded protein: CASSEKNSGAFF.

In its sample, this clonotype was seen many times. The gene calls are TRBV5-1 and TRBJ2-2; D not certain. Germline V CDR1 and CDR2: SGHRS, YFSETQ. This CDR3 region has 14 residues. Trimming took 0 bases from V and 4 from J, leaving 7 bases between them. The CDR3 coding sequence is TGCGCCAGCAGCTTGGCGGCAGCCACCGGGGAGCTGTTTTTT. Its protein product is CASSLAAATGELFF.

This clonotype has just a few counts. One end of the junction is discordant with germline, which a read error may explain. The chain has TRBV6-6 and TRBJ2-2, with 8 bases matching TRBD1. CDR3 size: 13 residues. CDR1 and CDR2 from the germline V gene are MNHNY and SVGAGI (reference sequence). CDR3 coding DNA: TGTGCCAGCAGGCCAGGGGGCCCCGGGAAGCTGTTTTTT. It codes for CASRPGGPGKLFF.

The chain recombines TRBV6-1 with TRBJ2-1, with D unclear. The germline V and J ends were trimmed by 5 bases and 4 bases, with 15 bases remaining between them. This CDR3 spans 15 amino acids. CDR1 is MNHNS, CDR2 SASEGT, per germline. The DNA for the CDR3 is TGTGCCAGCAGTCCCAGACGGCTGGGATACAATGAGCAGTTCTTC. Amino acids: CASSPRRLGYNEQFF.